The clone carrying this TCR beta chain was detected once. Its specificity is unknown. This entry comes from a study of Tregs in tolerant kidney transplant recipients. The V end lost 5 bases, the J end lost 4 bases, and 12 bases lay between the germline ends. The CDR3 sequence is 14 residues long. Germline V gives CDR1 MNHNY, CDR2 SVGAGI (reference sequence). Repertoires were generated with immunoSEQ multiplex PCR, while TCRdb's copy carries only in-frame clones and drops some. This sample has some 70,000 clones, with roughly 84% found just once. CD4+CD25+CD127- Tregs, CD4+CD25- non-Tregs, CD4 and CD8 cells were sorted. Whole-study results and caveats: The small number of patients limits these findings pending further validation.

This TCR came from a human donor in good health. V usage is TRBV6-6 and J usage is TRBJ1-3; a weak D match, TRBD1 (5 bases). The source material was CD4+ T cells from blood. The CDR3: CASSIGTRGNTIYF. In nucleotides, the CDR3 is TGTGCCAGCAGTATCGGGACGCGGGGAAACACCATATATTTT.